This T cell receptor (beta chain) was identified during a study of cytomegalovirus exposure and HLA in healthy donors. Study-level results: Most TCR sequences showed up rarely, but some public TCRs showed up in many donors. Listed as cytomegalovirus-associated were over 150 TCR beta chains.

Looked up from germline, CDR1 is SGHTS and CDR2 is YDEGEE. Trimming pared 0 bases from V and 7 bases from J, leaving 8 bases between. The CDR3 length is 13 residues. The protocol was immunoSEQ multiplex PCR, while the TCRdb copy is restricted to in-frame clones and leaves out a portion. The table includes about 110,000 clones, around nine tenths detected once. Turning to this clone: Antigen specificity is unknown.

The receptor was derived from a woman between 18 and 29 years old in good health and CMV-seronegative. The V and J genes are TRBV5-8 and TRBJ1-5; D may be TRBD1 (5 bases). The sample taken for sequencing was PBMCs. CDR3 amino acids: CASSLGRGQPQHF. CDR3 nucleotide sequence: TGTGCCAGCAGCTTGGGGAGGGGACAGCCCCAGCATTTT.